One sample yielded the 28 T cell receptor beta chains listed below, sequenced in a study of T cells in localized non-small cell lung cancer. Profiling relied on immunoSEQ multiplex PCR, and the TCRdb table lists in-frame clones only, not all of them. Of 2,500 or so clones in the sample, 36% were seen once. Sequencing was performed on lymph node tissue, taken before any cancer treatment. These TCRs come from a male donor older than 55 with stage II squamous cell lung carcinoma.

This clone is medium-sized by share. The rearrangement joins TRBV9 to TRBJ2-7; 9 nucleotides agree with TRBD1. V lost 5 bases and J lost 5; bases outside the gene matches: 5. Germline lookup yields CDR1 SGDLS and CDR2 YYNGEE. The CDR3 is made up of 13 amino acids. CDR3 sequence (DNA): TGTGCCAGCAGGAGGACAGGGGACCACGAGCAGTACTTC. Amino acids: CASRRTGDHEQYF. The entire variable domain, with the rest obtained from reference TRBV9 and TRBJ2-7, is as follows: DSGVTQTPKHLITATGQRVTLRCSPRSGDLSVYWYQQSLDQGLQFLIQYYNGEERAKGNILERFSAQQFPDLHSELNLSSLELGDSALYFCASRRTGDHEQYFGPGTRLTVT.

This clone occurred a few times. The chain has TRBV6-8 and TRBJ1-5, with D perhaps TRBD1 (6 bases). The germline V and J ends were trimmed by 5 bases and 7 bases, with 9 bases remaining between them. This CDR3 spans 12 amino acids. Germline CDR1 is MNHGY and CDR2 is SAAAGT. CDR3 coding DNA: TGTGCCAGCAGTCTAGGGGGGCAGCCCCAGCATTTT. This sequence encodes CASSLGGQPQHF.

This rearrangement joins TRBV14 to TRBJ2-3; perhaps TRBD1 as D (6 bases). CDR3 size: 11 residues. V lost 5 bases and J 9 bases, leaving 9 bases between the germline ends. From germline, CDR1 is SGHDN and CDR2 FVKESK. The CDR3 reads CASSAGVTQYF. The CDR3 nucleotides are TGTGCCAGCAGCGCAGGGGTCACGCAGTATTTT. Together with reference TRBV14 and TRBJ2-3, the CDR3 gives the full variable domain: EAGVTQFPSHSVIEKGQTVTLRCDPISGHDNLYWYRRVMGKEIKFLLHFVKESKQDESGMPNNRFLAERTGGTYSTLKVQPAELEDSGVYFCASSAGVTQYFGPGTRLTVL.

This clone was picked up a small number of times. The chain recombines TRBV6-8 with TRBJ2-1, with D possibly TRBD1 on 6 matching bases. V dropped 5 bases and J dropped 4 bases, with 24 bases sitting between them. The germline CDR1 and CDR2 sequences are MNHGY and SAAAGT. This CDR3 has 18 amino acids. Here the CDR3 reads CASSASQGRTEKYNEQFF. Written as DNA, the CDR3 is TGTGCCAGCAGTGCCTCTCAGGGTCGGACAGAAAAATACAATGAGCAGTTCTTC.

Relative to its sample, this clone is medium-sized. A junction end diverges from the germline sequence, so it may reflect a read error. The chain is built from TRBV6-1 and TRBJ1-1; no clear D. CDR3 length equals 12 residues. CDR1 and CDR2 (germline): MNHNS, SASEGT. The CDR3 DNA sequence: TGTGCCATCAGTGAAGGCGGCACTGAAGCTTTCTTT. This sequence encodes CAISEGGTEAFF.

This clone was observed a single time. This chain uses TRBV18 with TRBJ2-1; a weak D match, TRBD1 (7 bases). This CDR3 is 16 amino acids long. The germline CDR1 and CDR2 sequences are KGHSH and LQKENI. V shed 6 bases and J shed 2 bases, with 17 bases lying between them. The CDR3 sequence: CASSPRGRRTYNEQFF. CDR3 DNA: TGTGCCAGCTCCCCCAGGGGGAGGAGGACCTACAATGAGCAGTTCTTC. Full variable domain (missing parts from reference TRBV18 and TRBJ2-1): NAGVMQNPRHLVRRRGQEARLRCSPMKGHSHVYWYRQLPEEGLKFMVYLQKENIIDESGMPKERFSAEFPKEGPSILRIQQVVRGDSAAYFCASSPRGRRTYNEQFFGPGTRLTVL.

This clone was counted a few times. This chain links TRBV14 with TRBJ2-7, with D maybe TRBD1 (5 bases). The germline gives CDR1 SGHDN, CDR2 FVKESK. The V gene lost 4 bases and the J gene lost 6 bases, with 16 bases spanning the gap. The CDR3 is made up of 14 amino acids. CDR3 sequence (DNA): TGTGCCAGCAGCCTAACGGCAGGGTGGACCGAGCAGTACTTC. This gives the protein CASSLTAGWTEQYF.

The chain has TRBV14 and TRBJ2-1; a weak D match, TRBD2 (5 bases). Germline V CDR1 and CDR2: SGHDN, FVKESK. The CDR3 runs 15 residues. Trimming stripped 0 bases from V and 7 bases from J, with 13 bases between. CDR3 bases: TGTGCCAGCAGCCAAGATCGAAGGGAGCGGAATGAGCAGTTCTTC. Its translation is CASSQDRRERNEQFF.

CDR3 amino acids: CATKGVQTNSPLHF. The DNA of the CDR3 is TGTGCCACGAAGGGAGTCCAGACGAATTCACCCCTCCACTTT. The chain combines TRBV19 with TRBJ1-6; no clear D gene. Germline lookup yields CDR1 LNHDA and CDR2 SQIVND (reference sequence). The CDR3 is 14 amino acids. V was cut by 10 bases and J by 7 bases, with 17 bases left in between.

V usage is TRBV6-1 and J usage is TRBJ1-3; D remains unclear. CDR1 and CDR2 from the germline V gene are MNHNS and SASEGT. CDR3 length: 16 residues. The V and J ends lost 1 base and 0 bases respectively, with 10 bases between them. CDR3 amino acids: CASSEVPGGSGNTIYF. CDR3 in DNA: TGTGCCAGCAGTGAAGTTCCGGGTGGCTCTGGAAACACCATATATTTT.

In its sample, this clone is medium-sized. The CDR3 loop is CASSYEGWNTEAFF. DNA for the CDR3: TGTGCCAGCAGTTACGAGGGATGGAACACTGAAGCTTTCTTT. The V call is TRBV6-8, the J call TRBJ1-1, with D unclear. Germline V gives CDR1 MNHGY, CDR2 SAAAGT. Trimming shortened V by 2 bases and J by 1 base, and 8 bases separated the two germline ends. This CDR3 has 14 amino acids.

In its sample, this clone was seen a few times. The chain has TRBV6-7 and TRBJ2-3; 7 positions agree with TRBD1. TRBV6-7 is assigned to the ORF class and has an uncertain function. The junction had 10 bases not matched to a gene; V was cut back by 2 bases and J by 5 bases. The CDR3 sequence is 16 residues long. The CDR3 here is CASSYLGQEVGDTQYF. The CDR3 DNA reads as TGTGCCAGCAGTTACCTCGGACAGGAAGTAGGAGATACGCAGTATTTT.

This chain connects TRBV19 to TRBJ1-1, with unresolved D. CDR1 is LNHDA, CDR2 SQIVND, per germline (reference sequence). The V gene lost 5 bases and the J gene lost 8 bases, with 12 bases spanning the gap. This CDR3 contains 12 residues. The DNA for the CDR3 is TGTGCCAGTAGTTTCCGATTCCTCGAAGCTTTCTTT. Translating gives CASSFRFLEAFF. The whole variable domain, filled in from reference TRBV19 and TRBJ1-1, reads DGGITQSPKYLFRKEGQNVTLSCEQNLNHDAMYWYRQDPGQGLRLIYYSQIVNDFQKGDIAEGYSVSREKKESFPLTVTSAQKNPTAFYLCASSFRFLEAFFGQGTRLTVV.

The chain has TRBV30 and TRBJ2-1; D uncertain. V dropped 4 bases and J dropped 0 bases, with 13 bases sitting between them. The germline CDR1 and CDR2 sequences are GTSNPN and SVGIG (reference sequence). The CDR3 spans 15 residues. The CDR3 reads CAWKVGQSSYNEQFF. In DNA form, the CDR3 reads TGTGCCTGGAAGGTAGGCCAGAGCTCCTACAATGAGCAGTTCTTC.

The chain recombines TRBV18 with TRBJ1-2; 7 bases agree with TRBD1. This CDR3 comprises 15 residues. Trimming at V came to 2 bases and at J to 6 bases, leaving 9 bases not matched to a gene. Germline V CDR1 and CDR2: KGHSH, LQKENI. CDR3: CASSPTSGGTDGYTF. Here the CDR3 DNA reads TGTGCCAGCTCACCAACATCAGGGGGAACGGATGGCTACACCTTC.

This clone has a handful of counts. CDR3 region: CASDWGAGQPQHF. The CDR3 DNA reads TGTGCCAGCGATTGGGGGGCTGGACAGCCCCAGCATTTT. The chain uses TRBV9 and TRBJ1-5, with D possibly TRBD1 on 6 matching bases. Germline V lookup: CDR1 SGDLS, CDR2 YYNGEE. V shed 7 bases and J shed 7 bases, with 15 bases lying between them. This CDR3 has 13 amino acids.

The V and J genes are TRBV10-1 and TRBJ1-5, with D tentatively TRBD1 (6 bases). Trimming left V 4 bases short and J 3 bases short, with 7 bases between. The CDR3 is made up of 13 amino acids. Germline values: CDR1 WNHNN, CDR2 SYGVQD (reference sequence). CDR3 sequence reads: CASSAGVNQPQHF. The DNA of the CDR3 is TGCGCCAGCAGTGCAGGGGTCAATCAGCCCCAGCATTTT.

This clone was seen a handful of times. The chain uses TRBV11-3 and TRBJ1-2; 7 bases agree with TRBD1. The V segment lost 2 bases and the J segment 8 bases; nucleotides outside the gene matches: 11. The CDR3 length is 15 residues. Germline V gene sequence: CDR1 SGHNT, CDR2 YENEEA. The CDR3 spells CASSLIRGQASGYTF. The CDR3 DNA follows: TGTGCCAGCAGCTTAATTCGTGGACAGGCAAGCGGCTACACCTTC. The entire variable domain, with the rest obtained from reference TRBV11-3 and TRBJ1-2, is as follows: EAGVVQSPRYKIIEKKQPVAFWCNPISGHNTLYWYLQNLGQGPELLIRYENEEAVDDSQLPKDRFSAERLKGVDSTLKIQPAELGDSAVYLCASSLIRGQASGYTFGSGTRLTVV.

The chain employs TRBV10-3 and TRBJ1-4; D is possibly TRBD1 (5 bases). The CDR3 is 19 amino acids. Germline V lookup: CDR1 ENHRY, CDR2 SYGVKD. V gave up 0 bases and J gave up 0 bases, with 17 bases separating them. CDR3 sequence reads: CAISESIAVTAATNEKLFF. The CDR3 DNA is TGTGCCATCAGTGAGTCGATCGCGGTGACAGCTGCAACTAATGAAAAACTGTTTTTT.

This clone was seen a handful of times. The J gene is TRBJ1-5, the V gene TRBV11-3, with 8 bases matching TRBD1. The CDR3 totals 14 residues. J gave up 7 bases and V 4 bases, and 6 bases lay outside the gene matches. CDR1 and CDR2 from the germline V gene are SGHNT and YENEEA. CDR3 bases: TGTGCCAGCAGCTCCGGGACAGGCAGGCAGCCCCAGCATTTT. Its translation: CASSSGTGRQPQHF.

CDR3 region: CASSAGGNEQFF. DNA of the CDR3: TGTGCCAGCAGTGCGGGGGGTAATGAGCAGTTCTTC. V gene TRBV9 combines with J gene TRBJ2-1; 8 bases match TRBD2. The trim removed 5 bases at V and 7 bases at J, leaving 2 bases unmatched. Germline-derived CDR1 and CDR2 are SGDLS and YYNGEE. The CDR3 is made up of 12 amino acids.

The V call is TRBV9, the J call TRBJ2-7; D unclear. CDR1 is SGDLS and CDR2 is YYNGEE in the germline V gene. Trimming left V 3 bases short and J 5 bases short, with 12 bases between. The CDR3 is 13 amino acids. This CDR3 reads CASSAPGFDEQYF. CDR3 DNA sequence: TGTGCCAGCAGCGCCCCAGGTTTCGACGAGCAGTACTTC.

The chain uses TRBV12-5 and TRBJ2-3; D is uncertain. CDR3 size: 11 residues. Germline CDR1 and CDR2: LGHNT and FRNRAP. Trimming cost V 2 bases and J 6 bases, with 3 bases left between them. CDR3 in amino acids: CASGLRDTQYF. CDR3 bases: TGTGCTAGTGGTTTGAGGGATACGCAGTATTTT.

This clone showed up just a few times. The V call is TRBV5-1, the J call TRBJ1-5, with D tentatively TRBD1 (5 bases). CDR3 size: 14 residues. Germline-derived CDR1 and CDR2 are SGHRS and YFSETQ. Trimming left V 4 bases short and J 10 bases short, with 18 bases between. CDR3 nucleotides: TGCGCCAGCAGCATCGGGACCCGGCACGGACCCCAGCATTTT. This sequence encodes CASSIGTRHGPQHF.

The chain couples TRBV18 to TRBJ2-7; tentatively, D is TRBD1 or TRBD2 (7 bases each). CDR1 and CDR2 from the germline V gene are KGHSH and LQKENI. The CDR3 is made up of 13 amino acids. The V end was cut by 5 bases, the J end by 6 bases, with 14 bases between. CDR3 in amino acids: CASSRTGEGEQYF. In nucleotides, the CDR3 is TGTGCCAGCTCAAGAACAGGGGAGGGCGAGCAGTACTTC.

This chain joins TRBV7-6 and TRBJ2-1, with D perhaps TRBD2 (5 bases). The CDR3 extends over 14 amino acids. V was shortened by 3 bases and J by 8 bases, with 14 bases between the two germline ends. Germline lookup yields CDR1 SGHVS and CDR2 FNYEAQ. The CDR3 nucleotides read TGTGCCAGCAGCTTGTTAGCGCGATTCGATGAGCAGTTCTTC. It encodes CASSLLARFDEQFF.

V and J are TRBV29-1 and TRBJ2-6, with D tentatively TRBD2 (5 bases). The V gene lost 0 bases and the J gene lost 1 base, with 13 bases spanning the gap. Germline V gene data show CDR1 as SQVTM and CDR2 as ANQGSEA. The CDR3 length is 17 residues. The CDR3 sequence: CSVEDRGIGSGANVLTF. The CDR3 DNA reads TGCAGCGTTGAAGATCGGGGTATCGGGTCTGGGGCCAACGTCCTGACTTTC.

J is TRBJ1-1 and V is TRBV2; D remains ambiguous. V lost 8 bases and J 2 bases, leaving 9 bases between the germline ends. Germline CDR1 is SNHLY and CDR2 is FYNNEI. This CDR3 has 12 residues. The CDR3 reads CASGVQNTEAFF. CDR3 DNA: TGTGCCAGCGGCGTCCAAAACACTGAAGCTTTCTTT.